The entry below gives a single TCR beta chain sequence along with its context. The CDR3 is made up of 15 amino acids. Germline V CDR1 and CDR2: MNHEY, SVGAGI. V trimming: 6 bases; J trimming: 7 bases; junction bases outside the gene matches: 9. The sample comes from a study of blood T cell repertoires in COVID-19. Original processing notes: Counts of nucleated cells, estimated from reference gene primer amplification, were obtained. Repertoires were generated with immunoSEQ multiplex PCR, while TCRdb's copy carries only in-frame clones and drops some. V and J calls and clone size are given by that table; D and trimming were obtained from the DNA. In the table there are fewer than 65,000 clones, around 85% of which are singletons.

The V call is TRBV6-5, the J call TRBJ2-1; 10 nucleotides agree with TRBD1. This receptor was identified in a man aged 55 to 70 with acute or convalescent COVID-19. Sequencing input: peripheral blood. This CDR3 is CASSPGTGDRNEQFF. The CDR3 region has the DNA TGTGCCAGCAGCCCCGGGACAGGGGATCGGAATGAGCAGTTCTTC.